This is a list of T cell receptor beta chains from one sample in a study of human T cells and chemical hapten exposure. TCRdb itself ran the RACE reads through MiXCR, one entry per CDR3 protein. Among about 50,000 distinct CDR3 sequences listed, about 10% were seen once. The material sequenced was whole blood, taken in connection with sensitization to the hapten diphenylcyclopropenone (DPC). Receptors were obtained from a woman aged 45-65 years with alopecia areata. Some clones in this sample may be carry-over from other donors' samples. Both conserved end residues are part of each CDR3. A D gene is named only where the DNA matches it firmly. Part of the rows lack a size; the others show once, few, many or a class for expanded clones.

>TRBV6-5|TRBJ2-1|.|many
TGTGCCAGTAGCCTCCTATTCGGGAGCTCCTACAATGAGCAGTTCTTC
CASSLLFGSSYNEQFF
>TRBV6-2/TRBV6-3|TRBJ2-3|.|few
TGTGCCAGCAGCCTTGTGGGACTCAACACAGATACGCAGTATTTT
CASSLVGLNTDTQYF
>TRBV18|TRBJ1-6|.|.
TGTGCCAGCTCACCCCCCCTTAATTCACCCCTCCACTTT
CASSPPLNSPLHF
>TRBV12-3/TRBV12-4|TRBJ1-1|TRBD1|.
TGTGCCAGCAGCCCCGGGACAGGGGCCTTGCTTGTGGCTGAAGCTTTCTTT
CASSPGTGALLVAEAFF
>TRBV28|TRBJ1-1|.|few
TGTGCCAGCACAAGTACAGGGCGCTGGGGCACTGAAGCTTTCTTT
CASTSTGRWGTEAFF
>TRBV6-4|TRBJ1-1|.|.
TGTGCCAGCAGTGCCAGGGGGAACACTGAAGCTTTCTTT
CASSARGNTEAFF
>TRBV7-9|TRBJ1-3|.|.
TGTGCCAGCAGCTTAAGGCACGGAAACACCATATATTTT
CASSLRHGNTIYF
>TRBV20-1|TRBJ2-7|TRBD2|.
TGCAGTGCTAGAGGTGCAAGCGGGGGGGCCGCCTACGAGCAGTACTTC
CSARGASGGAAYEQYF
>TRBV27|TRBJ2-7|.|many
TGTGCCAGCAGGGAGAGGGGAACGAGCTCCTACGAGCAGTACTTC
CASRERGTSSYEQYF
>TRBV11-2|TRBJ2-7|.|.
TGTGCCAGCAGCTTGCTAGCCGGGAACGAGCAGTACTTC
CASSLLAGNEQYF
>TRBV4-3|TRBJ2-5|.|.
TGCGCCAGCAGCCAAGAACCCAGAGGGGGACTACTGAGTGTTACCCAGTACTTC
CASSQEPRGGLLSVTQYF
>TRBV4-1|TRBJ1-2|.|many
TGCGCCAGCAGATTGGTTGGATCCCCGAACTATGGCTACACCTTC
CASRLVGSPNYGYTF
>TRBV6-5|TRBJ1-2|TRBD1|many
TGTGCCAGCAGTTACTCGAATCCACAGGGGGCCGTTAACTATGGCTACACCTTC
CASSYSNPQGAVNYGYTF
>TRBV6-6|TRBJ1-5|TRBD1|.
TGTGCCAGCACTGGGGGACAGGGTTCGGTAGTAGGGATGCCCCAGCATTTT
CASTGGQGSVVGMPQHF
>TRBV7-8|TRBJ2-5|.|.
TGTGCCAGCAGCTTAGATACCCTCCCCAGGGAGACCCAGTACTTC
CASSLDTLPRETQYF
>TRBV29-1|TRBJ2-6|.|few
TGCAGCGTTGAATCGCGATCTGGGGCCAACGTCCTGACTTTC
CSVESRSGANVLTF
>TRBV3-1|TRBJ1-1|TRBD1|.
TGTGCCAGCAGCCGGACAGGGGGGGATAAAGCTTTCTTT
CASSRTGGDKAFF
>TRBV4-2|TRBJ1-5|.|many
TGTGCCAGCAGCACAGGACAGCCCGGGGGGCCCCAGCATTTT
CASSTGQPGGPQHF
>TRBV28|TRBJ2-4|.|few
TGTGCCAGCAGTTATCTGGGGGACATTCAGTACTTC
CASSYLGDIQYF
>TRBV18|TRBJ2-7|TRBD1|.
TGTGCCAGCTCGTACGGGACAGACACCTACGAGCAGTACTTC
CASSYGTDTYEQYF
>TRBV11-2|TRBJ2-1|.|few
TGTGCCAGCAGCCCCCATAGCCCGACGAGCTCCTACAATGAGCAGTTATTC
CASSPHSPTSSYNEQLF
>TRBV6-1|TRBJ2-2|.|.
TGTGCCAGCAGTGTGCCCGGACGTCTCGCGAACACCGGGGAGCTGTTTTTT
CASSVPGRLANTGELFF
>TRBV5-1|TRBJ1-4|.|many
TGCGCCAGCGCGCGCGGGAGCCCTGCAACTAATGAAAAACTGTTTTTT
CASARGSPATNEKLFF
>TRBV9|TRBJ2-3|.|few
TGTGCCAGCAGCCCCGTGTCGACATACCGCACAGATACGCAGTATTTT
CASSPVSTYRTDTQYF
>TRBV6-1|TRBJ2-3|.|few
TGTGCCAGCAGTGTTCTGGGAGTCCCAGATACGCAGTATTTT
CASSVLGVPDTQYF
>TRBV6-1|TRBJ1-2|TRBD1|many
TGTGCCAGCAGTGAAACATTGGAACGGGACAGGGGAACCTATGGCTACACCTTC
CASSETLERDRGTYGYTF
>TRBV7-9|TRBJ1-1|.|many
TGTGCCAGCAGCCCGGTCGTGAGGGCGAACACTGAAGCTTTCTTT
CASSPVVRANTEAFF
>TRBV7-2|TRBJ2-1|.|many
TGTGCCAGCAGCTTAAACGCCCGGGCCGGGAGCTCCTACAATGAGCAGTTCTTC
CASSLNARAGSSYNEQFF
>TRBV12-3/TRBV12-4|TRBJ1-2|TRBD1|few
TGTGCCAGCAGTTTTTCCAGGGGGAATGGCTACACCTTC
CASSFSRGNGYTF
>TRBV7-2|TRBJ1-1|.|few
TGTGCCAGCAGCTTAGCCAGGGTCGTTGAAGCTTTCTTT
CASSLARVVEAFF
>TRBV6-5|TRBJ1-1|.|.
TGTGCCAGCAGTTACTCGAACTGGGGCACTGAAGCTTTCTTT
CASSYSNWGTEAFF
>TRBV4-2|TRBJ2-2|TRBD2|.
TGTGCCAGCAGCCAACTAGCGGGAGGAAAAAACGGGGAGCTGTTTTTT
CASSQLAGGKNGELFF
>TRBV2|TRBJ2-1|.|many
TGTGCCAGCAGTGAACCTCGCGGGGCCAACAATGAGCAGTTCTTC
CASSEPRGANNEQFF
>TRBV18|TRBJ2-3|.|.
TGTGCCAGCTCACCACCGATGGGGTTTGCAGATACGCAGTATTTT
CASSPPMGFADTQYF
>TRBV29-1|TRBJ2-1|.|few
TGCAGCGTTGATGGGACGTACTCCTACAATGAGCAGTTCTTC
CSVDGTYSYNEQFF
>TRBV7-2|TRBJ1-4|TRBD1|medium-sized
TGTGCCAGCAGCGCCCCTTCCGGGACAGGAAATGAAAAACTGTTTTTT
CASSAPSGTGNEKLFF
>TRBV28|TRBJ1-3|.|.
TGTGCCAGCAGCATTAATCACTCTGGAAACACCATATATTTT
CASSINHSGNTIYF
>TRBV11-2|TRBJ2-1|TRBD2|few
TGTGCCAGCAGCCCTAGGGCCCCAACTAGCGGGAGGGAGCAGTTCTTC
CASSPRAPTSGREQFF
>TRBV10-3|TRBJ2-7|.|few
TGTGCCATCAGTGCCTGGAGCTCCTACGAGCAGTACTTC
CAISAWSSYEQYF
>TRBV5-1|TRBJ1-2|.|many
TGCGCCAGCAGCTTGGAAGGCGGGGGCTACACCTTC
CASSLEGGGYTF
>TRBV5-1|TRBJ2-1|.|.
TGCGCCAGCAGCTTGGGCCTAGCTTCATGGGAGCAGTTCTTC
CASSLGLASWEQFF
>TRBV28|TRBJ1-4|.|few
TGTGCCAGCAGTTTAGCGTCGGAGGATAATGAAAAACTGTTTTTT
CASSLASEDNEKLFF
>TRBV6-2/TRBV6-3|TRBJ2-2|TRBD1|.
TGTGCCAGCAATCCCCAGGGGGCGCCCACCGGGGAGCTGTTTTTT
CASNPQGAPTGELFF
>TRBV28|TRBJ2-3|.|.
TGTGCCAGCAGTTTCAGGGCCCTAGGGACAGATACGCAGTATTTT
CASSFRALGTDTQYF
>TRBV28|TRBJ2-2|.|many
TGTGCCAGCAGTTTAAACCAGGGAACCGGGGAGCTGTTTTTT
CASSLNQGTGELFF
>TRBV2|TRBJ1-2|TRBD1|few
TGTGCCGGGACAGGGAGGGGAGGCTACACCTTC
CAGTGRGGYTF
>TRBV12-3/TRBV12-4|TRBJ1-1|.|few
TGTGCCAGTGTCCTCAACACTGAAGCTTTCTTT
CASVLNTEAFF
>TRBV4-3|TRBJ2-7|TRBD1|.
TGCGCCAGCAGCCAAGATACAGGGGTATCCGACGAGCAGTACTTC
CASSQDTGVSDEQYF
>TRBV7-8|TRBJ1-3|.|.
TGTGCCAGCAGTCCCAGCGTCTGGACTGGAAACACCATATATTTT
CASSPSVWTGNTIYF
>TRBV19|TRBJ2-3|TRBD2|few
TGTGCCAGTAGGAGAAAGGGACTAGCAGATACGCAGTATTTT
CASRRKGLADTQYF
>TRBV20-1|TRBJ1-1|.|many
TGCAGTGCTAGACGTAACACTGAAGCTTTCTTT
CSARRNTEAFF
>TRBV6-5|TRBJ1-6|.|few
TGTGCCAGCAGTTACGAAAGGAATTCACCCCTCCACTTT
CASSYERNSPLHF
>TRBV11-3|TRBJ2-1|TRBD1|many
TGTGCCAGCAGCTTAGGCATCGAGGGGGCGATGGATGAGCAGTTCTTC
CASSLGIEGAMDEQFF
>TRBV18|TRBJ1-5|TRBD1|.
TGTGCCAGCTCCTCATACCCGGACTACAGGGGAAAGCAGCCCCAGCATTTT
CASSSYPDYRGKQPQHF
>TRBV7-2|TRBJ1-1|.|many
TGTGCCAGCAGCTTAGGGGCGTACGGTGGGAATTGGAACACTGAAGCTTTCTTT
CASSLGAYGGNWNTEAFF
>TRBV27|TRBJ2-1|TRBD2|.
TGTGCCAGCTGGACTAGCGGGAGGAATGAGCAGTTCTTC
CASWTSGRNEQFF
>TRBV19|TRBJ2-3|.|few
TGTGCCAGTAGTCCCCAGGCAGGGCTCACAGATACGCAGTATTTT
CASSPQAGLTDTQYF
>TRBV6-1|TRBJ1-1|.|few
TGTGCCAGCAGTAACCGGGACACCGAAGCTTTCTTT
CASSNRDTEAFF
>TRBV7-2|TRBJ2-7|.|many
TGTGCCAGCAGCCCATCCAGGACCAGCTACGAGCAGTACTTC
CASSPSRTSYEQYF